This T cell receptor (beta chain) was retrieved from a study of graft-versus-host responses after intestinal transplantation. For the study at large: All recipients were transplanted with multivisceral, liver-intestinal, or isolated intestinal grafts.

Produced via immunoSEQ multiplex PCR; TCRdb's table is partial and in-frame only. The top ten hold roughly 6% of the sample, which has about 54,000 clones, 91% seen once. Looked up from germline, CDR1 is SGHRS and CDR2 is YFSETQ. J gave up 3 bases and V 2 bases, and 4 bases lay outside the gene matches. CDR3 length: 14 amino acids. The receptor's source is a human patient who received an intestinal transplant, so some T cells may come from the graft donor. The rearrangement links TRBV5-1 to TRBJ1-2, with 7 bases fitting TRBD1. This material consisted of PBMCs, taken 650 to 690 days after intestinal transplant. In nucleotides, the CDR3 is TGCGCCAGCAGCTTTGACAGGGTGGACTATGGCTACACCTTC. Its protein product is CASSFDRVDYGYTF.